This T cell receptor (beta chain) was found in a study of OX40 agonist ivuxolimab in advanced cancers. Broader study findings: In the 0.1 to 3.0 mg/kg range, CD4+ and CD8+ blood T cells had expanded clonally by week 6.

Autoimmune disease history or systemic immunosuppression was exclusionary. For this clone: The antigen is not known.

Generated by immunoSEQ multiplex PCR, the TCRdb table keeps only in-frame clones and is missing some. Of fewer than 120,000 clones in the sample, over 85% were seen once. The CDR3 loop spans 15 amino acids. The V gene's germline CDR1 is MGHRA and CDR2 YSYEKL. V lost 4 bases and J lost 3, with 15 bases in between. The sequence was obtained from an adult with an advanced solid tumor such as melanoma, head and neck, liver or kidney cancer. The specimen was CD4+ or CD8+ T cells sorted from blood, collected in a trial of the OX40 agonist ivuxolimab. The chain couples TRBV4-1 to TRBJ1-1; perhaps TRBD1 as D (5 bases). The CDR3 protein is CASSREGQGDTEAFF. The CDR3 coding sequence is TGCGCCAGCAGCCGCGAAGGGCAAGGGGACACTGAAGCTTTCTTT.